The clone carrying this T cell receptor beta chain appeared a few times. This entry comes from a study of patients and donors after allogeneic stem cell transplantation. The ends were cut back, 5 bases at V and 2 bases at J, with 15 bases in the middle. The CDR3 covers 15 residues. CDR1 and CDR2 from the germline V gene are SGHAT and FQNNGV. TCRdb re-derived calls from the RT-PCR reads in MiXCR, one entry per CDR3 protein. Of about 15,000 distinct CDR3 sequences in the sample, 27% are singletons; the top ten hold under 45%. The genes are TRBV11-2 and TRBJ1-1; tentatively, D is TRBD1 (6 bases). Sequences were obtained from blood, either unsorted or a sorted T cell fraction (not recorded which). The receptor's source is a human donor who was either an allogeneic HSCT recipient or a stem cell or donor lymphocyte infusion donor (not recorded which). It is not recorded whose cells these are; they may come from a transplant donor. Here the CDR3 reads CASSPGDRVNTEAFF. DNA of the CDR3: TGTGCCAGCAGCCCAGGGGACCGCGTAAACACTGAAGCTTTCTTT.